Each of the 29 T cell receptor beta chains below was sequenced from the same sample in a study of T-cell memory formation after mild COVID-19. TCRdb independently ran MiXCR on the 5' RACE reads; one entry per CDR3 protein. The sample lists fewer than 500,000 distinct CDR3 sequences; around a quarter were seen once. The specimen sequenced was PBMCs or a T cell subset sorted from them (not recorded which). These receptors all stem from an adult woman who had mild COVID-19 (a few samples of this study predate the infection). Cell type and time point are not known.

The rearrangement uses TRBV20-1 and TRBJ2-7; possible D gene TRBD2, 6 bases. The CDR3 sequence is 13 residues long. Germline V gene sequence: CDR1 DFQATT, CDR2 SNEGSKA (reference sequence). Trimming left V 2 bases short and J 1 base short, with 9 bases between. CDR3 region: CSARRRGSYEQYF. The CDR3, as DNA: TGCAGTGCTAGACGTCGGGGGTCCTACGAGCAGTACTTC.

CDR3 loop: CASRADDGGYEQYF. In DNA form, the CDR3 reads TGTGCCAGCCGCGCAGACGACGGCGGCTACGAGCAGTACTTC. The chain joins TRBV21-1 to TRBJ2-7. TRBV21-1 counts as a pseudogene. The CDR3 consists of 14 residues.

Only a few counts were recorded for this clonotype. The V and J genes are TRBV20-1 and TRBJ1-2; tentatively, D is TRBD1 (6 bases). The V and J ends lost 6 bases and 4 bases respectively, with 15 bases between them. Germline V CDR1 and CDR2: DFQATT, SNEGSKA (reference sequence). The CDR3 covers 13 residues. CDR3 loop: CSATGSGGYGYTF. CDR3 sequence (DNA): TGCAGTGCCACAGGGAGCGGCGGCTATGGCTACACCTTC.

This clonotype has a single count. This chain connects TRBV30 to TRBJ2-6; 10 bases align to TRBD1. This CDR3 has 14 residues. With V trimmed by 5 bases and J by 3 bases, 1 base remained unmatched. Germline V gene data show CDR1 as GTSNPN and CDR2 as SVGIG (reference sequence). This CDR3 is CAWGQGVGANVLTF. CDR3 bases: TGTGCCTGGGGACAGGGGGTTGGGGCCAACGTCCTGACTTTC. Complete variable domain (other parts from reference TRBV30 and TRBJ2-6): SQTIHQWPATLVQPVGSPLSLECTVEGTSNPNLYWYRQAAGRGLQLLFYSVGIGQISSEVPQNLSASRPQDRQFILSSKKLLLSDSGFYLCAWGQGVGANVLTFGAGSRLTVL.

The chain has TRBV12-3 or TRBV12-4 and TRBJ1-4, with 8 nucleotides matching TRBD1. This CDR3 is 15 amino acids long. V lost 3 bases and J lost 7; bases outside the gene matches: 7. The CDR3 loop reads CASSFTRQGSEKLFF. CDR3 coding DNA: TGTGCCAGCAGTTTCACGCGACAGGGGAGTGAAAAACTGTTTTTT.

CDR3 coding DNA: TGCAGTGCTTCAGACTACAATGAGCAGTTCTTC. Protein product: CSASDYNEQFF. The rearrangement uses TRBV20-1 and TRBJ2-1; no definite D call. V was shortened by 5 bases and J by 3 bases, with 5 bases between the two germline ends. Germline-derived CDR1 and CDR2 are DFQATT and SNEGSKA (reference sequence). CDR3 length: 11 amino acids.

This clonotype turned up a few times. This sequence joins TRBV27 and TRBJ1-1, with D unclear. The germline V gene encodes CDR1 MNHEY and CDR2 SMNVEV (reference sequence). The CDR3 loop spans 13 amino acids. V lost 2 bases, J lost 4 bases, and 8 bases lay in between. CDR3 DNA: TGTGCCAGCAGTTTAGAGGGCACCACTGAAGCTTTCTTT. Its protein is CASSLEGTTEAFF.

The gene calls are TRBV12-3 or TRBV12-4 and TRBJ2-1; TRBD2 matches at 10 bases. J was trimmed by 0 bases and V by 6 bases; bases with no gene match: 14. This CDR3 is built from 19 residues. CDR3 region: CASRPSGRAAKSSYNEQFF. In DNA form, the CDR3 reads TGTGCCAGCAGACCAAGCGGGAGGGCGGCTAAAAGCTCCTACAATGAGCAGTTCTTC.

The gene calls are TRBV24-1 and TRBJ2-2; 10 bases are shared with TRBD2. CDR1 is KGHDR, CDR2 SFDVKD, per germline. The CDR3 is made up of 15 amino acids. V lost 3 bases and J lost 6; bases outside the gene matches: 3. The CDR3 protein is CATSDLAGVAGELFF. Written as DNA, the CDR3 is TGTGCCACCAGTGATCTAGCGGGAGTAGCCGGGGAGCTGTTTTTT.

The chain is built from TRBV4-1 and TRBJ2-5; D is undetermined. The CDR3 covers 17 residues. Trimming removed 0 bases from V and 1 base from J, with 15 bases in between. CDR1 MGHRA and CDR2 YSYEKL come from the germline V gene. This CDR3 reads CASSQERAGRTQETQYF. The CDR3 DNA sequence: TGCGCCAGCAGCCAAGAAAGGGCTGGGCGGACCCAAGAGACCCAGTACTTC.

The chain has TRBV5-6 and TRBJ2-3; D unclear. The length of the CDR3 is 14 residues. Trimming pared 2 bases from V and 2 bases from J, leaving 9 bases between. Per germline, CDR1 SGHDT and CDR2 YYEEEE. The CDR3 DNA sequence: TGTGCCAGCAGCTTCTATCGCATCACAGATACGCAGTATTTT. Protein product: CASSFYRITDTQYF.

The chain joins TRBV19 to TRBJ2-5; D possibly corresponds to TRBD1 (6 bases). Per the germline V gene, CDR1 is LNHDA and CDR2 is SQIVND (reference sequence). The V end lost 3 bases, the J end lost 1 base, and 12 bases lay between the germline ends. The CDR3 contains 15 residues. CDR3 residues: CASSITQGRQETQYF. As DNA, the CDR3 is TGTGCCAGTAGTATCACACAGGGTCGCCAAGAGACCCAGTACTTC.

This clonotype occurred a few times. The chain links TRBV6-4 to TRBJ1-2; no clear D. V shed 3 bases and J shed 4 bases, with 9 bases lying between them. The CDR3 loop spans 13 amino acids. Germline V CDR1 and CDR2: MRHNA, SNTAGT. In DNA form, the CDR3 reads TGTGCCAGCAGTGAAGGGCCACGCTATGGCTACACCTTC. As protein: CASSEGPRYGYTF.

This clonotype came up a few times. CDR3 sequence reads: CASSFRGPSEQFF. The CDR3, as DNA: TGTGCCAGCAGCTTCAGGGGACCTTCCGAGCAGTTCTTC. The V gene is TRBV7-9, the J gene TRBJ2-1; tentative D call: TRBD1 (6 bases). This CDR3 has 13 amino acids. In germline, CDR1 is SEHNR, CDR2 FQNEAQ (reference sequence). Trimming removed 3 bases from V and 10 bases from J, with 13 bases in between.

The table lists this clonotype with a few counts. The chain recombines TRBV11-2 with TRBJ2-7; D perhaps matches TRBD2 (5 bases). The CDR3 runs 17 residues. V gave up 0 bases and J gave up 0 bases, with 15 bases separating them. Germline assignment: CDR1 SGHAT and CDR2 FQNNGV. The chain's CDR3 is CASSLDRAGLSSYEQYF. DNA for the CDR3: TGTGCCAGCAGCTTAGATAGGGCGGGCCTGAGCTCCTACGAGCAGTACTTC.

The J gene is TRBJ2-7, the V gene TRBV29-1; 7 bases are shared with TRBD2. Germline V gives CDR1 SQVTM, CDR2 ANQGSEA. The CDR3 runs 12 residues. The trim removed 4 bases at V and 3 bases at J, leaving 3 bases unmatched. CDR3 region: CSVGGGGYEQYF. The CDR3 DNA reads as TGCAGCGTTGGCGGGGGTGGCTACGAGCAGTACTTC.

This chain uses TRBV6-5 with TRBJ2-7; D may be TRBD2 (6 bases). Between the trimmed V and J ends, which lost 0 bases and 5 bases, there was a span of 11 bases. The germline V gene encodes CDR1 MNHEY and CDR2 SVGAGI. The CDR3 consists of 14 residues. The DNA for the CDR3 is TGTGCCAGCAGTTACTCGGCGGGGTCGGACGAGCAGTACTTC. Translating it yields CASSYSAGSDEQYF.

This clonotype was picked up many times. The rearrangement joins TRBV11-2 to TRBJ2-7; possible D gene TRBD2, 6 bases. Germline V gene lookup returns CDR1 SGHAT and CDR2 FQNNGV. There are 12 residues in the CDR3. Between the trimmed V and J ends, which lost 5 bases and 2 bases, there was a span of 7 bases. CDR3 region: CASSRGTYEQYF. The CDR3 DNA follows: TGTGCCAGCAGCCGGGGGACCTACGAGCAGTACTTC. The whole variable domain, filled in from reference TRBV11-2 and TRBJ2-7, reads EAGVAQSPRYKIIEKRQSVAFWCNPISGHATLYWYQQILGQGPKLLIQFQNNGVVDDSQLPKDRFSAERLKGVDSTLKIQPAKLEDSAVYLCASSRGTYEQYFGPGTRLTVT.

This clonotype came up a few times. V is TRBV7-9 and J is TRBJ2-1; 10 nucleotides line up with TRBD1. The CDR3 contains 15 residues. Looked up from germline, CDR1 is SEHNR and CDR2 is FQNEAQ (reference sequence). The V and J ends lost 6 bases and 5 bases, in that order; junction bases with no gene match: 7. The CDR3 spells CASSWTGGTNNEQFF. The DNA for the CDR3 is TGTGCCAGCAGTTGGACAGGGGGTACCAACAATGAGCAGTTCTTC.

The chain is built from TRBV4-3 and TRBJ2-1, with TRBD2 matching over 11 bases. V trimming: 0 bases; J trimming: 0 bases; junction bases outside the gene matches: 13. The germline V gene has CDR1 LGHNA and CDR2 YSLEER. This CDR3 has 21 residues. This CDR3 is CASSQDVLLAGGPRSYNEQFF. The CDR3 DNA sequence: TGCGCCAGCAGCCAAGATGTGTTGTTAGCGGGAGGGCCGCGCTCCTACAATGAGCAGTTCTTC.

This clonotype has more than one count but fewer than ten. The chain is built from TRBV7-2 and TRBJ2-7, with D tentatively TRBD1 (6 bases). V lost 3 bases to trimming and J lost 2 bases, with 11 bases between them. CDR3 length equals 14 residues. Per germline, CDR1 SGHTA and CDR2 FQGNSA. The CDR3 nucleotides are TGTGCCAGCAGCTTCCCAGACAGGCCCTACGAGCAGTACTTC. Translated, it gives CASSFPDRPYEQYF.

The chain uses TRBV6-4 and TRBJ2-1, with D unclear. Germline assignment: CDR1 MRHNA and CDR2 SNTAGT. V lost 2 bases and J 7 bases, leaving 9 bases between the germline ends. The CDR3 loop spans 13 amino acids. The CDR3 sequence: CASSDTAQNEQFF. In DNA, the CDR3 is TGTGCCAGCAGTGACACTGCCCAAAATGAGCAGTTCTTC.

This clonotype has more than one count but fewer than ten. The V call is TRBV11-3, the J call TRBJ1-1; D is unclear. Germline V gene data show CDR1 as SGHNT and CDR2 as YENEEA. The length of the CDR3 is 13 residues. V was trimmed by 3 bases and J by 1 base, leaving 6 bases between them. CDR3 protein: CASSFSKNTEAFF. The CDR3 DNA sequence: TGTGCCAGCAGCTTTTCTAAGAACACTGAAGCTTTCTTT.

V is TRBV12-3 or TRBV12-4 and J is TRBJ1-3, with 7 bases aligning to TRBD1. The length of the CDR3 is 13 residues. V gave up 6 bases and J gave up 6 bases; unmatched junction bases: 5. The CDR3 sequence is CASRSTGENTIYF. DNA for the CDR3: TGTGCCAGCAGATCCACAGGGGAAAACACCATATATTTT.

CDR3 in amino acids: CASTTNTVHTF. As DNA, the CDR3 is TGTGCCAGCACCACAAATACCGTCCACACCTTC. This rearrangement joins TRBV2 to TRBJ1-2; D is unresolved. In germline, CDR1 is SNHLY, CDR2 FYNNEI. V was trimmed by 7 bases and J by 12 bases, leaving 15 bases between them. CDR3 length equals 11 residues.

The V and J genes are TRBV12-3 or TRBV12-4 and TRBJ1-1, with 8 nucleotides matching TRBD1. The CDR3 length is 15 residues. V lost 6 bases to trimming and J lost 0 bases; unmatched junction nucleotides: 6. CDR3 DNA sequence: TGTGCCAGCAGACTTATGGGACAGGTGAACACTGAAGCTTTCTTT. The encoded protein is CASRLMGQVNTEAFF.

The chain has TRBV2 and TRBJ1-5; D is possibly TRBD1 (5 bases). The germline gives CDR1 SNHLY, CDR2 FYNNEI. This CDR3 is built from 17 residues. Trimming removed 8 bases at V and 0 bases at J, with 20 bases between. As DNA, the CDR3 is TGTGCCAGCCAGGCCGGCCCTGGGGGTTATAGCAATCAGCCCCAGCATTTT. Translated, it gives CASQAGPGGYSNQPQHF.

The chain couples TRBV5-1 to TRBJ2-2, with D possibly TRBD1 on 5 matching bases. The germline V gene encodes CDR1 SGHRS and CDR2 YFSETQ. V lost 0 bases to trimming and J lost 11 bases, with 5 bases between them. The CDR3 runs to 11 residues. CDR3 protein: CASSLGTELFF. In DNA form, the CDR3 reads TGCGCCAGCAGCTTGGGGACAGAGCTGTTTTTT.

The V gene is TRBV2, the J gene TRBJ2-2, with D uncertain. CDR3 length equals 16 residues. V shed 0 bases and J shed 2 bases, with 10 bases lying between them. Germline assignment: CDR1 SNHLY and CDR2 FYNNEI. CDR3 in amino acids: CASSEAAGYNTGELFF. CDR3 coding DNA: TGTGCCAGCAGTGAAGCCGCAGGATACAACACCGGGGAGCTGTTTTTT.